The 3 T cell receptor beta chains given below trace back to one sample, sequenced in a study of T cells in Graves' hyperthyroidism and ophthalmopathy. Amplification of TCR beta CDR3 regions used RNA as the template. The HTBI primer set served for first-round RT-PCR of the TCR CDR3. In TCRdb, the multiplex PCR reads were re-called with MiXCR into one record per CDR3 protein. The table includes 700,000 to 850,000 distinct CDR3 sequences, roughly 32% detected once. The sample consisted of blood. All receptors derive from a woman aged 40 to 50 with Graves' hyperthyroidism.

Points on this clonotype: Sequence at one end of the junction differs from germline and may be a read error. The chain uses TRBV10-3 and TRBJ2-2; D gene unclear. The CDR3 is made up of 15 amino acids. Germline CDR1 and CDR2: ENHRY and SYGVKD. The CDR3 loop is CASSYGSRNSGELFF. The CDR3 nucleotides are TGTGCCAGCAGTTACGGCAGCCGGAACTCCGGGGAGCTGTTTTTT.

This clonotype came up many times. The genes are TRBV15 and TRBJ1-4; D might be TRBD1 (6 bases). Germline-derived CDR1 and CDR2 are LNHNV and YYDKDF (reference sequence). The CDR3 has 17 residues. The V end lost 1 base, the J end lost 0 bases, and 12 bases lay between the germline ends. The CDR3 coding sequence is TGTGCCACCAGCAGAGCAGGGAGGGGGGCAACTAATGAAAAACTGTTTTTT. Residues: CATSRAGRGATNEKLFF. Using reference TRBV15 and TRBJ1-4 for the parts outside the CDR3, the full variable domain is DAMVIQNPRYQVTQFGKPVTLSCSQTLNHNVMYWYQQKSSQAPKLLFHYYDKDFNNEADTPDNFQSRRPNTSFCFLDIRSPGLGDTAMYLCATSRAGRGATNEKLFFGSGTQLSVL.

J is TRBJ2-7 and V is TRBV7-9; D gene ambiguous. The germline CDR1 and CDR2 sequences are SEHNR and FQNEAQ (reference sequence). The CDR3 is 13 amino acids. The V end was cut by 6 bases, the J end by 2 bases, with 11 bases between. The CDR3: CASSAKITYEQYF. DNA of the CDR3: TGTGCCAGCAGTGCAAAGATTACCTACGAGCAGTACTTC.